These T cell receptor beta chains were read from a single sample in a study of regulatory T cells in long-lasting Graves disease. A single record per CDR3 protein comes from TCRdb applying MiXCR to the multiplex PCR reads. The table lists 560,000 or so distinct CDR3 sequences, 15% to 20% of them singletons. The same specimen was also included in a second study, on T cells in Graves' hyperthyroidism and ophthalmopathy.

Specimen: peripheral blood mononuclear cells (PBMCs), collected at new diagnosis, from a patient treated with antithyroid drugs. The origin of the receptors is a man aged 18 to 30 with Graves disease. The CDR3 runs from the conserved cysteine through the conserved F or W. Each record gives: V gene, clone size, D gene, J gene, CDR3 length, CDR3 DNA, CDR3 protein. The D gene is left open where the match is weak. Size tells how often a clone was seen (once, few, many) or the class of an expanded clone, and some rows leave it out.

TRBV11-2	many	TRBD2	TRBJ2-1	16	TGTGCCAGCAGCTCTATTAGCGGGATCCCCTACAATGAGCAGTTCTTC	CASSSISGIPYNEQFF
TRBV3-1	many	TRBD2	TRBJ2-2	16	TGTGCCAGCAGCCAAGGACTAGCGGGAGCCATCGGGGAGCTGTTTTTT	CASSQGLAGAIGELFF
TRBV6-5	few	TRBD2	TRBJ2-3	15	TGTGCCAGCAGTTACAGCGGGAGACGCACAGATACGCAGTATTTT	CASSYSGRRTDTQYF
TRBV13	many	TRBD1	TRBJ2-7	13	TGTGCCAGCAGCAATACAGGGGGCTACGAGCAGTACTTC	CASSNTGGYEQYF
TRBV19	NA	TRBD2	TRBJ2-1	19	TGTGCCAGTAGTCCCAGACCTCGGGGACTAGCGGGAGAGGTCTATGAGCAGTTCTTC	CASSPRPRGLAGEVYEQFF
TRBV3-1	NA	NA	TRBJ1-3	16	TGTGCCAGCAGCCCCCGCGGGGGGGCCTCTGGAAACACCATATATTTT	CASSPRGGASGNTIYF
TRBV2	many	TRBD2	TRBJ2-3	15	TGTGCCAGCAACCTACTAGCGGGAGGGTCAGATACGCAGTATTTT	CASNLLAGGSDTQYF
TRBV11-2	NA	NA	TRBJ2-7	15	TGTGCCAGCAGCTTAGGAGGGGGATTCTCCTACGAGCAATACTTC	CASSLGGGFSYEQYF
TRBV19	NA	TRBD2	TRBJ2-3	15	TGTGCCAGTAGTCCCGGGACTAGCGGGAGGTGGGCGCAGTATTTT	CASSPGTSGRWAQYF
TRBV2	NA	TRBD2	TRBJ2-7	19	TGTGCCGGCAGGAAAACTCCGGGACTAGCGGAGGGGAGGCTTTACGAGCAGTACTTC	CAGRKTPGLAEGRLYEQYF
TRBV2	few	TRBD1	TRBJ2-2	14	TGTGCCAGCAGACTCAGGGGGCCTACCGGGGAGCTGTTTTTT	CASRLRGPTGELFF
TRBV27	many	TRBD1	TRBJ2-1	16	TGTGCCAGCAACCCGAGATGGGGACAGGGGTTCAATGAGCAGTTCTTC	CASNPRWGQGFNEQFF
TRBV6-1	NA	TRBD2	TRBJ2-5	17	TGTGCCAGCAGTGCCGGGACTAGCGGGAGGGCCGGAAAGACCCAGTACTTC	CASSAGTSGRAGKTQYF
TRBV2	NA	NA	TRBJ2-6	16	TGTGCCAACATTCCAGGGGGACTAAGCGGGGCCAACGTCCTGACTTTC	CANIPGGLSGANVLTF
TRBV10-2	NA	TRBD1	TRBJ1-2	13	TGCGCCAGCATTGGACAGGGGACCTATGGCTACACCTTC	CASIGQGTYGYTF
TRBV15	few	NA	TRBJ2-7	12	TGTGCCACCAGCATGAGGGGGGAAGAGCAGTACTTC	CATSMRGEEQYF
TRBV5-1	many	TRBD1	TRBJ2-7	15	TGTGCCAGCAGCCGGTCCTGGGACAGCTCCTACGAGCAGTACTTC	CASSRSWDSSYEQYF
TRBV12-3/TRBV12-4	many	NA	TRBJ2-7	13	TGTGCCAGCAGGAGGACCCCCACCTACGAGCAGTACTTC	CASRRTPTYEQYF
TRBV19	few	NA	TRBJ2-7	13	TGTGCCAGTAGCAGATCTCAATGGGGCGAGCAGTACTTC	CASSRSQWGEQYF
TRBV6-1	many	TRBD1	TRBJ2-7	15	TGTGCCAGCACCAACTCGACAGGGCCCCTCATAGAGCAGTACTTC	CASTNSTGPLIEQYF
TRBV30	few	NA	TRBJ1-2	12	TGTGCCTGGAGGGAGGGGGGCTATGGCTACACCTTC	CAWREGGYGYTF
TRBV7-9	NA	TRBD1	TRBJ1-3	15	TGTGCCAGCAGCAGGGACAGCCGCTCTGGAAACACCATATATTTT	CASSRDSRSGNTIYF
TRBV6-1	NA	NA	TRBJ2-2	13	TGTGCCAGCACCCTGTCCCAGACCGGGGAGCTGTTTTTT	CASTLSQTGELFF
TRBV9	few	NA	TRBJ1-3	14	TGTGCCAGCAGCGGAGGGTTGTCTGGAAACACCATATATTTT	CASSGGLSGNTIYF
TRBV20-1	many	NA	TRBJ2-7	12	TGCAGTGCGAATTGGGGGGCCTACGAGCAGTACTTC	CSANWGAYEQYF
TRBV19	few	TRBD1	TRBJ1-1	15	TGTGCCAGTAGACCCACAGGGGGCGTGGGCACTGAAGCTTTCTTT	CASRPTGGVGTEAFF
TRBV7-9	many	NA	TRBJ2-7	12	TGTGCCAGCAGCCTCGGGCTAAGCGAGCAGTACTTC	CASSLGLSEQYF
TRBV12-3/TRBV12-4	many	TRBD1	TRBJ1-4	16	TGTGCCAGCAGATTGACAGGGGTTAACACTAATGAAAAACTGTTTTTT	CASRLTGVNTNEKLFF
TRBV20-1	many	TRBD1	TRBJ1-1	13	TGCAGTGCTCCGGACAGGGCTTACACTGAAGCTTTCTTT	CSAPDRAYTEAFF
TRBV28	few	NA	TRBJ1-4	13	TGTGCCAGCACTTTAGGAGTAGAGGAAAAACTGTTTTTT	CASTLGVEEKLFF
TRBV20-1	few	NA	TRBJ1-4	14	TGCAGTGCTAGACGGGTTTGGGAGAATGAAAAACTGTTTTTT	CSARRVWENEKLFF
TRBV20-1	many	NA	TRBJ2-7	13	TGCAGTGCCCGGGGAGGCAGCTACTACGAGCAGTACTTC	CSARGGSYYEQYF
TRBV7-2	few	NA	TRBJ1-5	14	TGTGCCAGCAGCTTTTTACGGTCGGTAGAGCCCCAGCATTTT	CASSFLRSVEPQHF
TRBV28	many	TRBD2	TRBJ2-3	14	TGTGCCTCGGTTGGGAGGGGAAGCACAGATACGCAGTATTTT	CASVGRGSTDTQYF
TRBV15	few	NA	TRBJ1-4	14	TGTGCCACCAGCAGACGGAACAGCGGTGAAAAACTGTTTTTT	CATSRRNSGEKLFF
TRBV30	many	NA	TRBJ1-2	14	TGTGCCTGGAGTGGTCCACCGGGACCTGGTGGCTACACCTTC	CAWSGPPGPGGYTF
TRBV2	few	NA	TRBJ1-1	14	TGTGCCAGCAGTGATGGCCGGATGAACACTGAAGCTTTCTTT	CASSDGRMNTEAFF
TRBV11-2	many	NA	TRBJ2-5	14	TGTGCCAGCAGCTTAGTTTCAAGGTGGGAGACCCAGTACTTC	CASSLVSRWETQYF
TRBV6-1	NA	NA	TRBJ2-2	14	TGTGCCAGCAGCTCCAGGGGCGCGGGCGGGGAGCTGTTTTTT	CASSSRGAGGELFF
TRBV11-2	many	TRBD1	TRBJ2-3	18	TGTGCCAGCAGCTTAGGAGGGACAGGGGAAGATTTCACAGATACGCAGTATTTT	CASSLGGTGEDFTDTQYF
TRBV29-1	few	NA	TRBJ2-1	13	TGCAGCGTGCCGGGGGCGGGAAACAATGAGCAGTTCTTC	CSVPGAGNNEQFF
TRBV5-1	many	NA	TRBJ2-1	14	TGCGCCAGCAGCCCCGCGGGGAATGCGGGAGAGCAGTTCTTC	CASSPAGNAGEQFF
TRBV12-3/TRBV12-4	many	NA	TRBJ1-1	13	TGTGCCAGCAGTTTCCGGGGAACCACTGAAGCTTTCTTT	CASSFRGTTEAFF
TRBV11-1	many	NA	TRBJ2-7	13	TGTGCCAGCAGTCCTTCGGGGGCCTACGAGCAGTACTTC	CASSPSGAYEQYF
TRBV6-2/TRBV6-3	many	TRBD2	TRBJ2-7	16	TGTGCCAGCAGTGAAGCCCCACTAGCGGGAGCCTACGAGCAGTACTTC	CASSEAPLAGAYEQYF
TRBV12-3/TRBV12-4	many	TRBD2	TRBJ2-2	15	TGTGCCAGCAGTTTAAGCGGGAGGGCCACCGGGGAGCTGTTTTTT	CASSLSGRATGELFF
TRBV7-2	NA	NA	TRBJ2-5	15	TGTGCCAGCAGCTTCCGGACTGGGGCCCAAGAGACCCAGTACTTC	CASSFRTGAQETQYF
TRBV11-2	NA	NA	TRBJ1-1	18	TGTGCCAGCAGCTTAAGCGATGTGCCGAGGGAAAGAAGAACTGAAGCTTTCTTT	CASSLSDVPRERRTEAFF
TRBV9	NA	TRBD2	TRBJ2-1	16	TGTGCCAGCAGCCGGTCTGGGACTAGCGGTCACAATGAGCAGTTCTTC	CASSRSGTSGHNEQFF
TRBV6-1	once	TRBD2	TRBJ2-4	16	TGTGCCAGCTGTAGAACGGGGGGAGGGCCGGGAAACATTCAGTACTTC	CASCRTGGGPGNIQYF
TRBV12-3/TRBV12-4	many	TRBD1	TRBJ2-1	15	TGTGCCAGCAGTTTAGTGAAAAACAGGGGCAATGAGCAGTTCTTC	CASSLVKNRGNEQFF
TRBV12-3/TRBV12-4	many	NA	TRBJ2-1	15	TGTGCCAGCAGTTCCTCATACAGGGCAAACAATGAGCAGTTCTTC	CASSSSYRANNEQFF
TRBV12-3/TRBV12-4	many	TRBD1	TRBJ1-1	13	TGTGCCAGCAGTTTAGGGACAGGGGCTGAAGCTTTCTTT	CASSLGTGAEAFF
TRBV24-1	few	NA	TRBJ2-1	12	TGTGCCACCAGTCCAGACAGTTTTCGGTGGTTCTTC	CATSPDSFRWFF